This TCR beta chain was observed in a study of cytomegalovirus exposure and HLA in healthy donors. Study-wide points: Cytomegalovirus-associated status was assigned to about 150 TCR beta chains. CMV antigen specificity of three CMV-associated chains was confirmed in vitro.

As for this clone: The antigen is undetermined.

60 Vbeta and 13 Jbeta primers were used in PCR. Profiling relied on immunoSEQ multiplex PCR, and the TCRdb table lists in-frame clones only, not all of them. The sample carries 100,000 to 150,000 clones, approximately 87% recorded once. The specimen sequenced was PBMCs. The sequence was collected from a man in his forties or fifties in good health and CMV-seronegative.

The CDR3 loop is CASSTGTGLNEKLFF. CDR3 DNA: TGCGCCAGCAGCACCGGGACAGGGCTTAATGAAAAACTGTTTTTT. This chain joins TRBV5-1 and TRBJ1-4; 9 nucleotides match TRBD1. J lost 4 bases, V lost 4 bases, and 5 bases had no gene match. Germline CDR1 reads SGHRS; CDR2 reads YFSETQ. This CDR3 region has 15 residues.